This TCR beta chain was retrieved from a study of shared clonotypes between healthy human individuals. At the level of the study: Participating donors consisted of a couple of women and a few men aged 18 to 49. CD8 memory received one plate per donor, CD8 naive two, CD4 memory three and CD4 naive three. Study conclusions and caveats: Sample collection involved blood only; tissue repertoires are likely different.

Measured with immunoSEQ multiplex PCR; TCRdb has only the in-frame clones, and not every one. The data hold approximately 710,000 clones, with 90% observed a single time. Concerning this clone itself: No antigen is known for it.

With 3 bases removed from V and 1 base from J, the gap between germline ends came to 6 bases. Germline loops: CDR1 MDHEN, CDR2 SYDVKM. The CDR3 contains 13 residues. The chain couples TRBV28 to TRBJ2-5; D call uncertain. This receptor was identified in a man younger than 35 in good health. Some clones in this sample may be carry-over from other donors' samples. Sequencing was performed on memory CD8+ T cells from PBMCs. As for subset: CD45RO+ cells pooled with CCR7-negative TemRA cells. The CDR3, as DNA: TGTGCCAGCAGTTTTCGGGCCCAAGAGACCCAGTACTTC. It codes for CASSFRAQETQYF.